This T cell receptor beta chain stems from a study of regulatory T cells in long-lasting Graves disease. Arm-PCR of CDR3 regions and iRepertoire HTBI primers were used to build TCR beta libraries. TCRdb re-derived calls from the multiplex PCR reads in MiXCR, one entry per CDR3 protein. The profile shows a few hundred thousand distinct CDR3 sequences, less than 15% of them singletons. The CDR3 spans 16 residues. Germline V gene data show CDR1 as SGHRS and CDR2 as YFSETQ. The V and J ends lost 1 base and 9 bases, in that order; junction bases with no gene match: 9. This clonotype has just a few counts. Time point reported: newly diagnosed GD, antithyroid drugs for less than 3 months. Construction of the TCR library relied on RNA isolated from PBMCs. These data were also filed under a second study, of T cells in Graves' hyperthyroidism and ophthalmopathy.

The TCR was taken from a woman aged 45 to 65 with Graves disease. This rearrangement joins TRBV5-1 to TRBJ2-5; 13 positions agree with TRBD2. The sample was peripheral blood mononuclear cells (PBMCs), taken at new diagnosis, from a patient treated with antithyroid drugs. In DNA form, the CDR3 reads TGCGCCAGCAGCTTGCAACTAGCGGGAGGGCCGGCGGCCCAGTACTTC. Protein sequence: CASSLQLAGGPAAQYF.